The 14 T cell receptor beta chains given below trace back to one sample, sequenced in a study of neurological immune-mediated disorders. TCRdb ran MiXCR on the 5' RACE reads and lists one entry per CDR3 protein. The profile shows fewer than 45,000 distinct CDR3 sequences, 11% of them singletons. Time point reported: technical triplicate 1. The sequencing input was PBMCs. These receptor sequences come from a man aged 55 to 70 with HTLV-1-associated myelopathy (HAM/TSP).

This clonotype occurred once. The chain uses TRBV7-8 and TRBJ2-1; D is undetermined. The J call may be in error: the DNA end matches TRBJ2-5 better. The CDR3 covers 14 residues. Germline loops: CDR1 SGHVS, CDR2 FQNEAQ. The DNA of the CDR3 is TGTGCCAGCAGCTCCTCCTGGGCAGAAGAGACCCAGTACTTC. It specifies CASSSSWAEETQYF.

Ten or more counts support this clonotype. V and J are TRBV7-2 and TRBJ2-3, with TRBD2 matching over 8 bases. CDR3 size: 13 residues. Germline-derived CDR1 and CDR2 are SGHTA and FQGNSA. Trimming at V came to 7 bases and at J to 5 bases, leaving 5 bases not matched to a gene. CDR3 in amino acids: CASTRLAGDTQYF. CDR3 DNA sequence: TGTGCCAGCACGCGCCTAGCGGGAGATACGCAGTATTTT.

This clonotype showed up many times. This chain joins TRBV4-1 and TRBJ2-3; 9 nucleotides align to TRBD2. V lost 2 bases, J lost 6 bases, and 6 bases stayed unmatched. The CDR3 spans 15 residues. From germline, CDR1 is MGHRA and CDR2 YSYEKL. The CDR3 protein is CASSQSGLARDTQYF. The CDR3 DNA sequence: TGCGCCAGCAGCCAATCGGGACTAGCCCGCGATACGCAGTATTTT.

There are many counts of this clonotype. In nucleotides, the CDR3 is TGTGCCAGCAGTCCCCTGGGAGTCACCCAGTACTTC. Translated, it gives CASSPLGVTQYF. The chain carries TRBV14 and TRBJ2-5; a weak D match, TRBD2 (5 bases). Germline V gives CDR1 SGHDN, CDR2 FVKESK. This CDR3 comprises 12 residues. Trimming took 6 bases from V and 8 from J, leaving 13 bases between them.

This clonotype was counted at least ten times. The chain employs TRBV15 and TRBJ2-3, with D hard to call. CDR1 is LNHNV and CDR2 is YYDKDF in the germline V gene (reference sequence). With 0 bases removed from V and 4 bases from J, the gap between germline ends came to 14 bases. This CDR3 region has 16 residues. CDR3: CATSRDDVRNSDTQYF. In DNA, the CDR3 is TGTGCCACCAGCAGAGATGACGTCAGGAACTCAGATACGCAGTATTTT.

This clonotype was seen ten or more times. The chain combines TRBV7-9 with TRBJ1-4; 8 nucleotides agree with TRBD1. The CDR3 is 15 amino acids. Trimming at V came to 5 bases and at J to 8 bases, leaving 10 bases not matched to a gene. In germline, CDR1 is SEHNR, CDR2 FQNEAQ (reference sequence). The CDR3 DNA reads TGTGCCAGCAGCCCCCAGGGGACAGGAGGAGAAAAACTGTTTTTT. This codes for CASSPQGTGGEKLFF.

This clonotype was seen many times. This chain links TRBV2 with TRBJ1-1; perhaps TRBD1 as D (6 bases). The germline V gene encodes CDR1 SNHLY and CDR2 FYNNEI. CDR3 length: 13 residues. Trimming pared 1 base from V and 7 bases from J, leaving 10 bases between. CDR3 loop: CASSEVGGGEAFF. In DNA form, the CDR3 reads TGTGCCAGCAGTGAAGTGGGGGGCGGTGAAGCTTTCTTT.

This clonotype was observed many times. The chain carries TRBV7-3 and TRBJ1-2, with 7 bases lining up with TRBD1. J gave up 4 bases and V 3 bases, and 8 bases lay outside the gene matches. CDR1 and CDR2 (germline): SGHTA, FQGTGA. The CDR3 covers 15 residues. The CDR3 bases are TGTGCCAGCAGCTTGGGGGACAGTAGTCTCTATGGCTACACCTTC. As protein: CASSLGDSSLYGYTF.

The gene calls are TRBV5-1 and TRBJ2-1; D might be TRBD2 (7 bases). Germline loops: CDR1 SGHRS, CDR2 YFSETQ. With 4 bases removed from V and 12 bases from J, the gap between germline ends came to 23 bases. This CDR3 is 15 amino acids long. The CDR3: CASSDGRTRGGGQFF. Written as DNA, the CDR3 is TGCGCCAGCAGCGACGGACGGACTAGAGGGGGTGGGCAGTTCTTC.

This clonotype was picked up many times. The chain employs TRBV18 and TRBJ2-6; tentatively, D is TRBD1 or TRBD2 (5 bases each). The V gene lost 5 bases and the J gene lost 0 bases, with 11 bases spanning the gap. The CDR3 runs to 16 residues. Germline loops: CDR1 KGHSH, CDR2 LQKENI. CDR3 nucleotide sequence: TGTGCCAGCTCAGCGTCCGGGGCCTCTGGGGCCAACGTCCTGACTTTC. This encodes CASSASGASGANVLTF.

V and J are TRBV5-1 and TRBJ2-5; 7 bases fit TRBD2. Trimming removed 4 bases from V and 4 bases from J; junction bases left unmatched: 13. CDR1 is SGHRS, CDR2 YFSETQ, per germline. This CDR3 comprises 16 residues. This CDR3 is CASSLGLDQRTETQYF. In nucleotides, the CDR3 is TGCGCCAGCAGCCTCGGACTAGACCAACGCACAGAGACCCAGTACTTC.

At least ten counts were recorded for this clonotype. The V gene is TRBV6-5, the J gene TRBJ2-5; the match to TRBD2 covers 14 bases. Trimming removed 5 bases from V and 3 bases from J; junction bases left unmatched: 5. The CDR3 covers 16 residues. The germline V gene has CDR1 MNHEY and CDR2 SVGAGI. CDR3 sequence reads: CASSRGLAGGEETQYF. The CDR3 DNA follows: TGTGCCAGCAGTCGCGGACTAGCGGGAGGAGAAGAGACCCAGTACTTC.

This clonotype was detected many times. For the CDR3, the DNA is TGTGCCTCCCGTTATCGGGCTAGCGGGATCTACGAGCAGTACTTC. It yields the protein CASRYRASGIYEQYF. This chain joins TRBV27 and TRBJ2-7; 9 nucleotides agree with TRBD2. The CDR3 sequence is 15 residues long. Germline V gene lookup returns CDR1 MNHEY and CDR2 SMNVEV (reference sequence). The V and J ends lost 11 bases and 3 bases, in that order; junction bases with no gene match: 14.

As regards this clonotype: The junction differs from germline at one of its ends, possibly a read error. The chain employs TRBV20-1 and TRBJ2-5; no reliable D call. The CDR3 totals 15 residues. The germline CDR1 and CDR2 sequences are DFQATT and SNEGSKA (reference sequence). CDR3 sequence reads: CSANGRDHPQETRYF. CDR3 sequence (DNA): TGCAGTGCTAACGGGCGTGACCATCCGCAAGAGACCCGGTACTTC.